This T cell receptor (beta chain) was found in a study of persistence of HIV-infected CD4 T cells. Study-level information: Donors were ART-treated; their CMV- and Gag-responding CD4+ T cells were isolated.

General study results and limits: CMV- and Gag-responding cells had lower TCRbeta richness than CD3/CD28-responding cells.

The V end lost 7 bases, the J end lost 3 bases, and 12 bases lay between the germline ends. The CDR3 is 12 amino acids. CDR1 is SQVTM, CDR2 ANQGSEA, per germline. Of note for this clone: Its antigen is not identified.

The libraries were made with immunoSEQ version 4 in survey mode. Method: immunoSEQ multiplex PCR; TCRdb's copy keeps in-frame clones and lacks some. The data show around 35,000 clones, approximately 78% seen once. Overlapping HIV-1 Gag 15-mer peptides at approximately 1 ug per peptide per mL were used. Sorted nonresponding memory CD4+ T cells were CD40L-negative, CD69-negative, CD45RO-high. The chain joins TRBV29-1 to TRBJ1-1; D remains ambiguous. The clonotype originates from an adult with HIV. The donor label of this sample is uncertain. Sequencing used cultured CD4+ T cells from PBMCs, obtained from a patient who received antiretroviral therapy. The CDR3 bases are TGCAGCGCCGAGCCCCATGACACTGAAGCTTTCTTT. Its translation: CSAEPHDTEAFF.